This T cell receptor beta chain was sequenced for a study of T-cell reconstitution after alpha-beta-depleted transplantation in children (dated by TCRdb to about 2016). Study-level background: Using TCR repertoire profiling, the study followed T-cell immune reconstitution in a quantitative way in children after TCRalphabeta/CD19-depleted allogeneic hematopoietic cell transplantation. The paper's findings and limits, for the study overall: The high TCRbeta diversity at day 60 in some patients was ascribed to recipient T cells and intrathymic progenitors that had survived conditioning. Over subsequent months, a decline in hyperexpanded clone frequencies was noted, and after one year, T-cell counts and TCRbeta diversity were mostly ascribed to newly produced T cells. The apparently early alphabetaT-cell count recovery about two months after transplant was reportedly dependent on only several hundred rapidly expanded clones derived from non-depleted graft cells.

CDR1 SSHAT and CDR2 FNYEAQ were looked up in the germline V gene (reference sequence). Inclusive of the bounding cysteine and phenylalanine, the CDR3 is 14 residues long. Kept here is only the CDR3 DNA, which spans 42 bases and is read in frame from base 1. The protocol used for the library was PCR. The sequencing machine was an Illumina HiSeq 2500. TCR libraries were prepared with molecular barcoding, using unique molecular identifiers to normalize TCRbeta repertoire quantification. TCRdb trimmed public reads at Q25 via fastp, called clones via MiXCR and kept in-frame beta chains. Here each entry gathers all rows of one CDR3 protein and keeps the most common genes and DNA. A total of hundreds of thousands of distinct CDR3 sequences appear in this sample, around 13% of them only once. The ten largest clonotypes hold 2.2% of the sample. The treatment or condition label corresponds to: allogeneic hematopoietic cell transplantation with graft depleted of TCRalphabeta T cells and CD19 B cells. The transplant recipients were children given TCRalphabeta/CD19-depleted allogeneic hematopoietic cell grafts.

Notes on this clonotype: What this receptor recognizes is not known. At one end the junction does not follow the germline gene, possibly because of a read error.

The rearranged segments are TRBV7-7 and TRBJ2-2, with TRBD1 tentatively as D gene (6 bases match). This specimen consisted of PBMCs, mostly from graft donor cells, obtained 360 days after TCRalphabeta/CD19-depleted stem cell transplant. This receptor was obtained from a male patient aged 10 to 17 who had a stem cell transplant for acute myeloid leukemia, so the T cells may come from the graft donor. CDR3 reads: CASSYRDDTGELFF. The nucleotide sequence reads TGTGCTAGCAGCTACAGGGACGACACCGGGGAGCTGTTTTTT.